This T cell receptor (beta chain) was captured by sequencing in a study of control samples from healthy donors and cancer patients. The table came from immunoSEQ multiplex PCR; TCRdb's copy has only in-frame clones and leaves some out. The sample holds over 120,000 clones, around 90% seen once. The sequenced sample consisted of blood. The receptor comes from a man in his thirties or forties in good health.

The CDR3 DNA sequence: TGTGCCAGTAGTAAAGGACAGGGGGCAGTTTACACTGAAGCTTTCTTT. Encoded protein: CASSKGQGAVYTEAFF. The V call is TRBV19, the J call TRBJ1-1; 11 nucleotides line up with TRBD1. The V and J ends lost 4 bases and 3 bases, in that order; junction bases with no gene match: 7. CDR1 is LNHDA and CDR2 is SQIVND in the germline V gene (reference sequence). The CDR3 totals 16 residues.